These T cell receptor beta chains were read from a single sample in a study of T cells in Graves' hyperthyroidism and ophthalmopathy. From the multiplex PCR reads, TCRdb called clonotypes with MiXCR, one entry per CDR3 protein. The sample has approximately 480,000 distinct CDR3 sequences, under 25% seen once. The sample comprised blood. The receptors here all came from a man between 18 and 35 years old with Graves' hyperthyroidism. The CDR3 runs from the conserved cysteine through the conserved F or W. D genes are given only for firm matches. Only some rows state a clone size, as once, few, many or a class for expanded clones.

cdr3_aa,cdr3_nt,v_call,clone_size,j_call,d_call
CASSFPGHYYEQYF,TGTGCCAGCAGTTTCCCAGGGCACTACTACGAGCAGTACTTC,TRBV7-2,NA,TRBJ2-7,NA
CASSFRGSDSPLHF,TGTGCCAGCAGTTTTCGCGGGTCGGATTCACCCCTCCACTTT,TRBV28,many,TRBJ1-6,NA
CASNVDTGGIRAFF,TGTGCCAGCAACGTGGACACCGGTGGCATCCGAGCTTTCTTT,TRBV12-3/TRBV12-4,many,TRBJ1-1,NA
CASKAGHQQETQYF,TGTGCCAGCAAAGCGGGACACCAACAAGAGACCCAGTACTTC,TRBV12-3/TRBV12-4,many,TRBJ2-5,NA
CASSYGWGNSYEQYF,TGTGCCAGCAGTTACGGGTGGGGAAACTCCTACGAGCAGTACTTC,TRBV6-2/TRBV6-3,NA,TRBJ2-7,NA
CASSPQTPLAGGISYEQYF,TGTGCCAGCAGCCCACAAACACCTCTAGCGGGGGGGATCTCCTACGAGCAGTACTTC,TRBV28,few,TRBJ2-7,TRBD2
CASSEVGPVIIYEQYF,TGTGCCAGCAGTGAAGTGGGACCCGTCATCATCTACGAGCAGTACTTC,TRBV2,many,TRBJ2-7,NA
CASTPGAWYGYTF,TGTGCCAGCACACCAGGGGCATGGTATGGCTACACCTTC,TRBV12-3/TRBV12-4,many,TRBJ1-2,NA
CASSWADTGELFF,TGTGCCAGCAGTTGGGCAGACACCGGGGAGCTGTTTTTT,TRBV6-5,many,TRBJ2-2,NA
CASSSGPYTEAFF,TGTGCCAGCAGCTCTGGGCCGTACACTGAAGCTTTCTTT,TRBV7-8,many,TRBJ1-1,NA
CASGLRLAGEQYF,TGTGCTAGTGGTTTGCGACTAGCGGGCGAGCAGTACTTC,TRBV12-5,many,TRBJ2-7,TRBD2
CASSSGRAQPQHF,TGTGCCAGCAGCTCAGGAAGGGCCCAGCCCCAGCATTTT,TRBV7-6,many,TRBJ1-5,NA
CASSEAPGGTTGELFF,TGTGCCAGCAGTGAAGCCCCTGGCGGGACCACCGGGGAGCTGTTTTTT,TRBV2,many,TRBJ2-2,NA
CASSQGLAGVSYEQYF,TGTGCCAGCAGCCAAGGGCTAGCGGGGGTTTCCTACGAGCAGTACTTC,TRBV4-2,NA,TRBJ2-7,TRBD2
CASRRGTGSPLHF,TGTGCCAGCAGGCGAGGGACTGGTTCACCCCTCCACTTT,TRBV28,few,TRBJ1-6,NA
CATSDGTGYDEQYF,TGCGCCACCTCGGACGGGACGGGCTACGACGAGCAGTACTTC,TRBV10-2,many,TRBJ2-7,NA
CASSLRVGGANTGELFF,TGTGCCAGCAGTTTACGGGTCGGGGGGGCCAACACCGGGGAGCTGTTTTTT,TRBV12-3/TRBV12-4,many,TRBJ2-2,TRBD2
CASSLGVPYGYTF,TGTGCCAGCAGTTTGGGGGTTCCCTATGGCTACACCTTC,TRBV12-3/TRBV12-4,many,TRBJ1-2,NA
CAAPRGRQETQYF,TGTGCTGCGCCGAGAGGCCGCCAAGAGACCCAGTACTTC,TRBV28,many,TRBJ2-5,NA
CSARRGEVTGELFF,TGCAGTGCTCGGCGGGGGGAGGTCACCGGGGAGCTGTTTTTT,TRBV20-1,few,TRBJ2-2,TRBD2
CATFPRQGRVPYEQYF,TGTGCCACCTTCCCCAGACAGGGAAGGGTGCCCTACGAGCAGTACTTC,TRBV3-1,few,TRBJ2-7,TRBD1
CASSPLLWTGDTGELFF,TGTGCCAGCTCACCACTACTCTGGACAGGGGACACCGGGGAGCTGTTTTTT,TRBV18,few,TRBJ2-2,TRBD1
CASSMTGQGDTGELFF,TGTGCCAGCAGTATGACGGGACAGGGGGACACCGGGGAGCTGTTTTTT,TRBV28,few,TRBJ2-2,TRBD1
CASSTDPTYGYTF,TGTGCCAGCAGTACAGACCCCACTTATGGCTACACCTTC,TRBV28,many,TRBJ1-2,NA
CASSYRQVATEAFF,TGTGCCAGCAGTTACAGACAGGTAGCCACTGAAGCTTTCTTT,TRBV6-5,few,TRBJ1-1,NA
CSARDGRTGFIGELFF,TGCAGTGCTAGAGATGGGCGGACAGGATTCATCGGGGAGCTGTTTTTT,TRBV20-1,few,TRBJ2-2,TRBD1
CASRRYTYYSNQPQHF,TGTGCCAGCAGGCGCTACACTTACTATAGCAATCAGCCCCAGCATTTT,TRBV6-2/TRBV6-3,NA,TRBJ1-5,NA
CASSYSTLTEAFF,TGTGCCAGCAGTTACTCGACGTTAACTGAAGCTTTCTTT,TRBV6-2/TRBV6-3,many,TRBJ1-1,NA
CASSLLRDQETQYF,TGCGCCAGCAGTCTTCTACGGGATCAAGAGACCCAGTACTTC,TRBV10-2,many,TRBJ2-5,NA
CASLGKRRYEQYF,TGTGCCAGCTTGGGAAAGCGGCGGTACGAGCAGTACTTC,TRBV6-1,many,TRBJ2-7,NA
CASSNRDRGRRTEAFF,TGTGCCAGCAGCAACCGGGACAGGGGTCGACGAACTGAAGCTTTCTTT,TRBV7-7,many,TRBJ1-1,TRBD1
CATSTRGPTYEQYF,TGTGCCACCTCCACCCGGGGCCCTACCTACGAGCAGTACTTC,TRBV15,many,TRBJ2-7,NA
CASRPGLAGVGETQYF,TGTGCCAGCAGACCCGGACTAGCGGGTGTTGGAGAGACCCAGTACTTC,TRBV6-2/TRBV6-3,many,TRBJ2-5,TRBD2
CASSNAGLAVYEQYF,TGTGCCAGCAGCAACGCGGGACTAGCGGTCTACGAGCAGTACTTC,TRBV3-1,NA,TRBJ2-7,TRBD2
CASNERGSTEAFF,TGTGCCAGCAACGAGAGGGGGAGCACTGAAGCTTTCTTT,TRBV27,many,TRBJ1-1,NA